This T cell receptor (beta chain) was retrieved from a study of beta chain features in type 1 diabetes. Via the markers CD45RO/CCR7/CD25/CD127/CD95/CD27, stem cell-like memory, regulatory, central memory and naive CD4+ cells were sorted. The study reverse transcribed the entire isolated RNA, so it sequenced expressed TCRB transcripts. Sequencing of naive, central memory and regulatory T cell samples gave an average of around 3.8 million reads. Sequencing was performed with immunoSEQ multiplex PCR; in TCRdb, only in-frame clones are kept and a portion is missing. The table has 300,000 to 350,000 clones, about 13% seen once. Study-level points and caveats: Moderately but significantly shorter TCRB CDR3s were found in Type 1 diabetes patients in all four CD4+ subsets. A definitive answer on HLA type influencing TCRB rearrangement was not reached here. Compared with healthy donors, patients appeared to share more similar naive, central memory and regulatory TCRB repertoires.

CDR1 and CDR2 (germline): LGHNA, YSLEER. The CDR3 has 19 amino acids. V gave up 2 bases and J gave up 4 bases; unmatched junction bases: 12. Comment on this clone: The antigen remains undetermined.

This sequence was found in a woman aged 18-29 years with type 1 diabetes. The J gene is TRBJ2-1, the V gene TRBV4-3; 12 bases agree with TRBD2. Sequencing input: naive CD4+ T cells from blood. This CDR3 is CASSQSWGLAGGIYNEQFF. CDR3 sequence (DNA): TGCGCCAGCAGCCAATCCTGGGGGCTAGCGGGAGGGATTTACAATGAGCAGTTCTTC.